This T cell receptor (beta chain) was documented in a study of cytomegalovirus exposure and HLA in healthy donors (dated by TCRdb to the late 2010s). Describing the broader study: An earlier analysis of some 500 of the donors reported approximately 300 Gb of sequence data and 100 million to 130 million unique TCR beta sequences from 150 million to 200 million T cells. The study used immunosequencing to profile the T cell repertoires of several hundred subjects and linked those repertoires to cytomegalovirus serostatus. A later analysis re-analyzed previously published TCR beta repertoires from 600 to 850 donors and added high-resolution HLA genotyping to study TCR occurrence patterns. In an earlier analysis of 587 of the donors, high-throughput TCR beta sequencing was used to judge whether each TCR beta V gene segment behaved as functional or pseudogenic. High-throughput TCR immunosequencing, statistical association of individual TCRs with disease status, and machine learning were combined to predict cytomegalovirus infection status. A later genetic analysis used genome-wide SNP genotypes for about 65% of the 666 donors, treating that subset as a discovery cohort. All discovery cohort repertoires had been generated using a single sequencing platform. Roughly five DR-DQ haplotypes were handled as single units for association and clustering, since linkage in the cohort was strong. Class I and class II HLA loci were covered by the typing at four-digit resolution. The number of typed donors differed by locus: about 620-630 for A, B, C, DRB1 and DQB1; 500 to 550 for DQA1; 606 for DPA1; and roughly 450 for DPB1. About 300 gigabases of sequencing data and around 87 million unique TCR sequences were included in an early release covering about 600 HLA-typed donors. The study was designed to test whether signatures of past pathogen exposure could be identified by cataloging public T cell receptors. Across around 400 genotyped donors of the cohort, an average of 235,054 unique TCR beta nucleotide sequences per donor were sequenced, and 15% to 20% of those sequences were non-productive. Donor age, sex, ethnicity and CMV serostatus were collected together with the repertoire data. Besides the first cohort of roughly 640 subjects, a separate validation cohort made up of 120 different subjects was used. Among the roughly 400 genotyped donors, approximately 81% belonged to the genetic ancestry cluster associated with self-reported Caucasian donors. Rather than using new phenotypic data, the later analysis identified candidate immune exposures from TCR beta sequences and from how often those sequences occurred across donors. The research as a whole found: HLA typing was unavailable for some donors at each locus, so association tests used only the typed subset. A few of the identified cytomegalovirus-associated TCR beta chains were confirmed in vitro to be specific for cytomegalovirus antigens. Presence/absence analyses assumed roughly uniform sequencing depth across donors, an assumption that may not hold. When HLA alleles, especially DR and DQ, strongly co-occurred, TCR associations were difficult to assign to individual alleles. CMV serostatus was the only immune exposure information available for the cohort. A group of highly shared sequence variants was considered likely to be a technical artifact of the sequencing pipeline. Most TCR sequences were seen in very few donors, while some public TCRs were found in many individuals. Seventeen rarely observed V segments, including chromosome 9 orphons, were excluded from the earlier analysis of several hundred of the donors because counts were too low. Some IMGT-functional V segments, including TRBV6-2 and TRBV6-3, could not be distinguished by the 87-base-pair reads and were therefore excluded. A later analysis found that most CMV-associated TCR beta chains appeared HLA-restricted, with HLA associations seemingly driven largely by CMV exposure. The classifier was reported to diagnose cytomegalovirus status with high specificity and sensitivity in both the original and validation cohorts. A further reported finding was that TCR beta sequences accurately predicted the HLA-A and HLA-B alleles for most subjects in the first cohort. In a later analysis, HLA-associated TCR beta chains were found to be more clonally expanded and to have lower generation probabilities than equally common non-associated chains. The study gave a list of about 170 TCR beta chains associated with cytomegalovirus. Broadly in line with IMGT annotations, most TCR beta V segments showed up in productive rearrangements about 87% or about 30% of the time in an earlier analysis of several hundred of the donors. The authors suggested that the approach could potentially be extended to other disease states and immunological phenotypes. Correlated functional status among segregating V segments might be attributable to linkage disequilibrium, but an unknown experimental factor could not be ruled out. This cohort had only TCR beta chains sequenced, and the lack of alpha or paired-chain data limited which features could be detected. A later analysis reported that several top co-occurrence clusters appeared linked to parvovirus B19, influenza, CMV and Epstein-Barr virus. A later genetic analysis associated a missense DCLRE1C variant with V-gene and J-gene trimming of TCR beta chains, and an independent cohort replicated the association. According to a later genetic analysis, donors in an Asian-associated ancestry cluster had fewer N-insertions in productive TCRs than the roughly 660-donor mean. At a false discovery rate of 0.05, a later analysis linked some 18,000 TCR beta sequences to specific HLA alleles. According to a later analysis, TCR association rates differed among HLA loci, with DRB1 alleles showing the most associated TCRs and HLA-C alleles showing the fewest.

The receptor library was made with the immunoSEQ multiplex PCR assay. For the multiplex PCR, a mixture combining 60 forward primers for TCR Vbeta segments and 13 reverse primers for TCR Jbeta segments was used. A multiplex PCR assay on genomic DNA amplified the CDR3 region of rearranged TCR beta genes. The Illumina HiSeq System was used to sequence the amplified TCR beta libraries as 87-base-pair reads. From the authors' description of their analysis: A later analysis counted tens of millions of unique TCR beta chains across the 500 to 850 repertoires, and some 12 million of these chains were shared by at least two donors. To remove PCR and sequencing errors, raw reads were error-corrected and collapsed into unique sequences using a nearest-neighbor algorithm that merged closely related sequences. To assign V, D and J gene segments, CDR3 sequences were aligned to IMGT reference sequences. For a sequence to be retained, a match of at least six nucleotides to both a V gene segment and a J gene segment was required. Rearrangements were classified as productive when the CDR3 lacked stop codons and remained in frame with V and J, and all other rearrangements were classified as non-productive. Following IMGT convention, CDR3 was defined as the stretch from the second conserved V-encoded cysteine up to the conserved J-encoded phenylalanine. The earlier analysis of approximately 500 of the donors excluded sequences that lacked an unambiguous match to a single V gene segment. In an earlier analysis of 587 of the donors, a V segment was called functional when productive rearrangements were above 56.7%, and segregating when the standard deviation between donors exceeded 5%. A statistical classification framework was developed to diagnose cytomegalovirus status using the catalog of TCR beta chain sequences. V and J gene assignment, in a later analysis, came from comparing TCR nucleotide sequences with IMGT/GENE-DB human TR gene sequences. The TCRdist pipeline was used in a later analysis to assign CDR3 sequences and most-parsimonious VDJ recombination scenarios. In a later analysis, each TCR beta chain was defined by its CDR3 amino acid sequence together with its V-gene family, and reads without a unique V-gene family were excluded. A later analysis removed 600 or so highly shared, low-generation-probability nucleotide sequences to deal with suspected cross-contamination and a sequencing artifact. A later analysis calculated a clonal expansion index for each public chain from normalized within-repertoire ranks of inferred template counts. A later analysis computed generation probabilities with a VDJ recombination model fitted to out-of-frame rearrangements, and checked the results against IGoR. A later analysis scored TCR-TCR, TCR-HLA and TCR-CMV co-occurrence with hypergeometric tests, applying a repertoire-size bias correction to TCR pairs. False discovery rates were estimated in a later analysis by permuting HLA or CMV assignments 20 times. In a later analysis, co-occurring TCRs were grouped with DBSCAN, and TCRdist sequence similarity was added when clustering was performed within HLA-allele-positive subsets. Repertoires with fewer than 30,000 or more than 120,000 public chains, plus five repertoires with anomalous nucleotide sharing, were excluded from co-occurrence clustering. TCRdb provides this immuneACCESS table in a form limited to in-frame rearrangements. Some clones are lacking; in checked studies, under half of them reflect an unresolved V gene, and why the rest are absent is not known. The DNA gave D and trimming, while V, J and clone size come from that table. Within this sample are some 160,000 clones, with around 80% of them counted one time only. About 6.3% of the sample is in the top ten clones.

Remarks on this clone: This clone's antigen is unknown. Base qualities are missing; no much larger clone stands one base away.

The cohort was made up of approximately 670 healthy bone marrow donors. All cohort members were sampled while nominally healthy, although unrecorded immune exposures were likely present. The donor was CMV seropositive and belonged to the group of around 300 seropositive cohort members. A peripheral blood sample was collected from each donor, and TCR beta sequencing was performed on peripheral blood mononuclear cells. The Qiagen DNeasy Blood Extraction Kit was used to extract genomic DNA from the blood cell samples. The germline V gene supplies CDR1 KGHSH and CDR2 LQKENI. Trimming removed 1 base from V and 4 bases from J, leaving 10 bases between the germline ends. Counted from cysteine to phenylalanine, this CDR3 has 14 amino acids. Of all the DNA, just the CDR3 is kept, 42 bases in frame from base 1.

Material for sequencing was PBMCs. The TCR comes from a male donor in good health and CMV-seropositive. The V gene is TRBV18 and the J gene is TRBJ1-1; the best D guess is TRBD1, with 5 bases matching. The DNA sequence reads TGTGCCAGCTCACCACGGGACTTGCCCACTGAAGCTTTCTTT. The encoded protein is CASSPRDLPTEAFF.